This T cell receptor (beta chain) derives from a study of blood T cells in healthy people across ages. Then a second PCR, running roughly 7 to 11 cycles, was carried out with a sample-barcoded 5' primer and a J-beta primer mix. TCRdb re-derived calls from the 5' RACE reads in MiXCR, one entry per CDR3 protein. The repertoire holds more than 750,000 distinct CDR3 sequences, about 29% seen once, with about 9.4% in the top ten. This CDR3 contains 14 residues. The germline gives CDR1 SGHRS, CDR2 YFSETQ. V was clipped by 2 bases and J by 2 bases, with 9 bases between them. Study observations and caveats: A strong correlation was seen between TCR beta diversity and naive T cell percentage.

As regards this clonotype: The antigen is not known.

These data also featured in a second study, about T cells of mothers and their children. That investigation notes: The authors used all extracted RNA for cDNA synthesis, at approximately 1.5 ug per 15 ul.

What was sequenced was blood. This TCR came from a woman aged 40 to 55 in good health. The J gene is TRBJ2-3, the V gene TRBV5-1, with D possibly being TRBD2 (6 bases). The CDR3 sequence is CASSFRGNTDTQYF. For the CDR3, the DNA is TGCGCCAGCAGCTTTCGGGGGAACACAGATACGCAGTATTTT.